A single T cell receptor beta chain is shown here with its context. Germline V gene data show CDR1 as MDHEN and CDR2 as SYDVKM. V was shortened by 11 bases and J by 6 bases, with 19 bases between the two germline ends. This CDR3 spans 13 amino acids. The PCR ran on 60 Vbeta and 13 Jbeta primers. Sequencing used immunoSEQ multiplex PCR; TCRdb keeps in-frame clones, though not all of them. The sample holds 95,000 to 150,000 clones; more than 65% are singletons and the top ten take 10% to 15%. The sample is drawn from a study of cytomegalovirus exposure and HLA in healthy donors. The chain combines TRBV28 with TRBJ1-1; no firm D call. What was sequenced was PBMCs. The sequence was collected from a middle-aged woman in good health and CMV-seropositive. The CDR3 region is CALRPPGSPEAFF. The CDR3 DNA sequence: TGTGCCCTACGGCCACCGGGGAGCCCTGAAGCTTTCTTT.